This T cell receptor (beta chain) derives from a study of metastatic and nonmetastatic thyroid tumors. Study summary: The authors compared repertoires across blood and tumor or nodule tissue from malignant and benign thyroid patients.

As regards this clone: A junction end diverges from the germline sequence, so it may reflect a read error.

All patients reached thyroid surgery having received no treatment beforehand. TCRdb re-called the PCR reads with MiXCR. The repertoire consists of roughly 46,000 clones, with about 25% occurring once and the leading ten covering over 3%. The CDR3 is 14 residues long. CDR1 MNHNS and CDR2 SASEGT come from the germline V gene. The clonotype comes from a male donor with papillary thyroid cancer or a benign thyroid nodule (not recorded which). Some clones in this sample may be carry-over from other donors' samples. This chain joins TRBV6-1 and TRBJ2-7; no firm D call. Source material: blood. In nucleotides, the CDR3 is TGTGCCAGCAAGGCAGGTCTAGGCTCCTATGAGCAGTACTTC. Its translation: CASKAGLGSYEQYF.